A single T cell receptor (beta chain) is shown here with its context. The ends were cut back, 2 bases at V and 5 bases at J, with 9 bases in the middle. The CDR3 contains 13 residues. The germline V gene has CDR1 MNHEY and CDR2 SVGAGI. In the study's own analysis: Reference gene primer amplification gave nucleated cell count estimates. This table comes from immunoSEQ multiplex PCR, and its TCRdb copy is limited to in-frame clones, with some not included. D and trimming were read from the DNA, whereas the V and J calls and clone size are those reported in that table. The sample has about 200,000 clones; about 88% are singletons. The Seattle site enrolled patients during active infection and followed them longitudinally. The sample comes from a study of blood T cell repertoires in COVID-19. Study-wide background: Donors in the United States, Italy and Spain gave samples during acute or convalescent COVID-19.

Sequenced input: peripheral blood. The rearrangement joins TRBV6-5 to TRBJ2-5, with unresolved D. This clonotype was sampled from a woman aged 45 to 65 with COVID-19, enrolled during active disease. CDR3 region: CASSYTTWETQYF. The DNA for the CDR3 is TGTGCCAGCAGTTACACAACCTGGGAGACCCAGTACTTC.